This T cell receptor (beta chain) was documented in a study of T cells in Graves' hyperthyroidism and ophthalmopathy. It was RNA transcripts that yielded the amplified TCR beta CDR3 regions. RT-PCR in the first round (using the HTBI primer set) targeted the TCR CDR3. A single record per CDR3 protein comes from TCRdb applying MiXCR to the multiplex PCR reads. This sample carries a few hundred thousand distinct CDR3 sequences, about 15% of them seen once, and the ten largest clones take about an eighth. This clonotype was recorded at least ten times. Germline loops: CDR1 MNHEY, CDR2 SMNVEV (reference sequence). This CDR3 is 14 amino acids long. V lost 2 bases, J lost 5 bases, and 12 bases lay in between.

The sequence came from a woman in her thirties or forties with Graves' hyperthyroidism that later progressed to Graves' ophthalmopathy. Input material: blood. The rearrangement joins TRBV27 to TRBJ2-5; perhaps TRBD2 as D (6 bases). The CDR3 here is CASSLRWSGETQYF. As DNA, the CDR3 is TGTGCCAGCAGTTTAAGGTGGAGCGGGGAGACCCAGTACTTC.